The 30 T cell receptor beta chains in this list originate from one sample, sequenced in a study of blood T cells in healthy people across ages. Alongside a J-beta primer mix, a sample-barcoded 5' primer served in a second PCR lasting about 7 to 12 cycles. TCRdb fed the 5' RACE reads into MiXCR, producing one record per CDR3 protein. Here the sample spans 600,000 to 900,000 distinct CDR3 sequences, 20% to 30% being singletons. This sample was shared with a second study, whose subject was T cells of mothers and their children.

The sequencing sample was made of blood. Receptor source: a boy aged 10-17 years in good health.

The rearrangement joins TRBV10-3 to TRBJ2-5, with 9 bases that match TRBD1. The germline V gene encodes CDR1 ENHRY and CDR2 SYGVKD. The CDR3 has 14 residues. V lost 6 bases and J lost 4; bases outside the gene matches: 6. The CDR3, as DNA: TGTGCCATCAGCGGACAGGGGCAGGGAGAGACCCAGTACTTC. Protein product: CAISGQGQGETQYF.

The chain recombines TRBV21-1 with TRBJ2-7; the table's D call, TRBD2, has no DNA check behind it. TRBV21-1 constitutes a pseudogene. The CDR3 extends over 14 amino acids. The CDR3 sequence: CASSPWTSWDEQYF. In nucleotides, the CDR3 is TGTGCCAGCAGCCCCTGGACTAGCTGGGACGAGCAGTACTTC.

V is TRBV12-3 or TRBV12-4 and J is TRBJ1-1, with D tentatively TRBD1 (6 bases). This CDR3 comprises 13 residues. The V gene lost 5 bases and the J gene lost 11 bases, with 18 bases spanning the gap. The CDR3 nucleotides are TGTGCCAGCAGTCCCACCTTGGGGGGGCTGGCTTTCTTT. The encoded protein is CASSPTLGGLAFF.

This sequence joins TRBV9 and TRBJ1-2; D is ambiguous. Germline CDR1 and CDR2: SGDLS and YYNGEE. This CDR3 spans 13 amino acids. V dropped 0 bases and J dropped 7 bases, with 10 bases sitting between them. The CDR3 here is CASSVAQGGGYTF. The CDR3 DNA sequence: TGTGCCAGCAGCGTAGCTCAAGGCGGTGGCTACACCTTC.

The sample holds a few counts of this clonotype. The chain is built from TRBV7-3 and TRBJ1-1, with 9 nucleotides matching TRBD1. V shed 5 bases, J shed 11 bases, and the junction held 9 bases outside the gene matches. Germline assignment: CDR1 SGHTA and CDR2 FQGTGA. The CDR3 spans 13 residues. This CDR3 is CASSPGQGRWAFF. In DNA form, the CDR3 reads TGTGCCAGCAGCCCCGGACAGGGGAGATGGGCTTTCTTT.

The chain links TRBV20-1 to TRBJ2-1; TRBD1 matches at 11 bases. Losses at the gene ends were 0 bases for V and 5 bases for J; bases not matched to a gene: 6. This CDR3 comprises 16 residues. CDR1 and CDR2 from the germline V gene are DFQATT and SNEGSKA (reference sequence). This CDR3 reads CSARDPGTGGNNEQFF. CDR3 bases: TGCAGTGCTAGAGATCCCGGGACAGGGGGTAACAATGAGCAGTTCTTC.

V gene TRBV6-5 combines with J gene TRBJ1-3; D call uncertain. Germline CDR1 MNHEY, CDR2 SVGAGI. Trimming shortened V by 6 bases and J by 1 base, and 7 bases separated the two germline ends. The CDR3 runs 13 residues. CDR3 residues: CASRAGSGNTIYF. The CDR3 DNA is TGTGCCAGCAGGGCGGGTTCTGGAAACACCATATATTTT.

This clonotype has just a few counts. The genes are TRBV6-6 and TRBJ1-4; D might be TRBD1 (6 bases). With 5 bases removed from V and 6 bases from J, the gap between germline ends came to 19 bases. Germline V gene lookup returns CDR1 MNHNY and CDR2 SVGAGI (reference sequence). There are 16 residues in the CDR3. The CDR3 here is CASSQAGARWDEKLFF. CDR3 nucleotides: TGTGCCAGCAGTCAAGCAGGGGCGCGCTGGGATGAAAAACTGTTTTTT.

This clonotype was counted at least ten times. This chain joins TRBV2 and TRBJ2-7; no clear D gene. Germline CDR1 reads SNHLY; CDR2 reads FYNNEI. V was shortened by 1 base and J by 2 bases, with 6 bases between the two germline ends. CDR3 size: 13 residues. CDR3: CASSEVGAYEQYF. CDR3 bases: TGTGCCAGCAGTGAAGTTGGGGCCTACGAGCAGTACTTC.

This clonotype was seen only a few times. The rearrangement joins TRBV30 to TRBJ1-1; TRBD1 matches at 7 bases. This CDR3 is 16 amino acids long. Trimming took 3 bases from V and 2 from J; bases not matched to a gene: 12. Germline lookup yields CDR1 GTSNPN and CDR2 SVGIG (reference sequence). CDR3 residues: CAWRNPQGQPNTEAFF. CDR3 coding DNA: TGTGCCTGGAGGAATCCGCAGGGACAGCCAAACACTGAAGCTTTCTTT.

This chain links TRBV5-1 with TRBJ1-4; 7 nucleotides agree with TRBD1. J was trimmed by 4 bases and V by 0 bases; bases with no gene match: 6. This CDR3 is built from 16 residues. Germline-derived CDR1 and CDR2 are SGHRS and YFSETQ. The CDR3 region is CASSLESGGNNEKLFF. In DNA form, the CDR3 reads TGCGCCAGCAGCTTGGAATCAGGGGGAAATAATGAAAAACTGTTTTTT.

The chain has TRBV7-2 and TRBJ2-3, with D uncertain. CDR1 is SGHTA and CDR2 is FQGNSA in the germline V gene. Trimming took off 6 bases at V and 13 bases at J, with 17 bases between the two ends. The CDR3 length is 12 residues. The CDR3 sequence is CASSSGLVAKYF. The CDR3 DNA follows: TGTGCCAGCAGTTCTGGGCTAGTAGCAAAGTATTTT.

This chain uses TRBV7-8 with TRBJ2-1; D is unclear. V was shortened by 4 bases and J by 13 bases, with 11 bases between the two germline ends. CDR3 length equals 11 residues. In germline, CDR1 is SGHVS, CDR2 FQNEAQ. This chain's CDR3 is CASSSSGIQFF. CDR3 nucleotides: TGTGCCAGCAGCTCCTCTGGAATACAGTTCTTC.

This clonotype turned up a few times. The chain links TRBV10-3 to TRBJ2-5, with D maybe TRBD2 (5 bases). The J call is uncertain, as TRBJ2-1 better fits the DNA end. Germline lookup yields CDR1 ENHRY and CDR2 SYGVKD. CDR3 size: 17 residues. CDR3: CAISDPQVGPGNNEQFF. The CDR3 coding sequence is TGTGCCATCAGTGATCCTCAAGTCGGGCCGGGGAACAATGAGCAGTTCTTC.

This clonotype was counted only a few times. The CDR3 loop reads CASSQDKETQYF. The DNA for the CDR3 is TGTGCCAGCAGCCAAGACAAGGAGACCCAGTACTTC. J is TRBJ2-5 and V is TRBV3-1, with D unresolved. Trimming removed 0 bases at V and 5 bases at J, with 4 bases between. The CDR3 runs to 12 residues. The V gene's germline CDR1 is LGHDT and CDR2 YNNKEL (reference sequence).

This clonotype was counted a single time. The CDR3 is CASSELGGPREQFF. The CDR3 nucleotides read TGTGCCAGCAGTGAATTGGGTGGTCCGCGTGAGCAGTTCTTC. The chain joins TRBV6-1 to TRBJ2-1, with D uncertain. V was pared by 2 bases and J by 9 bases, with 14 bases between. Germline V gene data show CDR1 as MNHNS and CDR2 as SASEGT. This CDR3 has 14 residues.

This clonotype has just a few counts. V is TRBV3-1 and J is TRBJ2-7; D ambiguous. The last part of the DNA fits TRBJ2-1 better; the J call may be wrong. The germline V gene has CDR1 LGHDT and CDR2 YNNKEL (reference sequence). The CDR3 runs to 11 residues. The CDR3 loop is CASSTLGEQFF. For the CDR3, the DNA is TGTGCCAGCAGCACCCTGGGGGAGCAGTTCTTC.

This chain uses TRBV12-3 or TRBV12-4 with TRBJ1-3; D call uncertain. The CDR3 has 15 residues. V lost 6 bases and J lost 1, with 13 bases in between. The CDR3 sequence is CASRVSGGSGNTIYF. CDR3 DNA sequence: TGTGCCAGCAGAGTGTCCGGTGGATCTGGAAACACCATATATTTT.

Only a few counts were recorded for this clonotype. This rearrangement joins TRBV24-1 to TRBJ1-2; perhaps TRBD1 as D (5 bases). The germline V gene has CDR1 KGHDR and CDR2 SFDVKD. The CDR3 spans 15 residues. Trimming took 5 bases from V and 0 from J, leaving 12 bases between them. The CDR3 DNA is TGTGCCACCAGTGCCTCGACGGGACCTAACTATGGCTACACCTTC. It yields the protein CATSASTGPNYGYTF.

The chain combines TRBV28 with TRBJ2-1; D uncertain. The DNA end is more similar to TRBJ2-7, so the J call may be wrong. The CDR3 runs to 13 residues. The germline gives CDR1 MDHEN, CDR2 SYDVKM. Here the CDR3 DNA reads TGTGCCAGCAGCTCGGACGGAGCCTACGAGCAGTACTTC. Amino acid sequence: CASSSDGAYEQYF.

The genes are TRBV4-2 and TRBJ1-2, with D perhaps TRBD1 (6 bases). Looked up from germline, CDR1 is LGHNA and CDR2 is YNFKEQ. Deletions cut 1 base from V and 8 bases from J, with 17 bases between. This CDR3 has 15 residues. DNA for the CDR3: TGTGCCAGCAGCCAAGTAGCCGTCGGGGGCAACGGCTACACCTTC. Translation gives CASSQVAVGGNGYTF.

CDR3 sequence (DNA): TGTGCCAGCAGTTGGGCGGGGGGGCTCTACGAGCAGTACTTC. This sequence encodes CASSWAGGLYEQYF. The chain links TRBV27 to TRBJ2-7, with 9 bases aligning to TRBD2. CDR1 is MNHEY, CDR2 SMNVEV, per germline (reference sequence). The CDR3 length is 14 residues. V shed 4 bases and J 3 bases; nucleotides not matched to a gene: 4.

This clonotype has a handful of counts. The chain couples TRBV24-1 to TRBJ2-5, with 11 bases fitting TRBD2. From germline, CDR1 is KGHDR and CDR2 SFDVKD. This CDR3 comprises 13 residues. J lost 4 bases, V lost 6 bases, and 0 bases had no gene match. CDR3 DNA: TGTGCCACCAGTCTAGCGGGGGGAGAGACCCAGTACTTC. Translated, it gives CATSLAGGETQYF.

The chain couples TRBV12-3 or TRBV12-4 to TRBJ2-1; D not certain. Trimming pared 5 bases from V and 10 bases from J, leaving 9 bases between. CDR3 length: 11 amino acids. The CDR3 coding sequence is TGTGCCAGCAGTCCAATTGGGGAGCAGTTCTTC. Its translation is CASSPIGEQFF.

The chain uses TRBV5-5 and TRBJ2-2; 13 positions agree with TRBD2. Unmatched junction bases numbered 5, after V lost 5 bases and J lost 4 bases. CDR3 size: 16 residues. Germline V lookup: CDR1 SGHKS, CDR2 YYEKEE (reference sequence). CDR3 loop: CASRPRTSGGTGELFF. CDR3 nucleotides: TGTGCCAGCAGACCCAGGACTAGCGGGGGCACCGGGGAGCTGTTTTTT.

This clonotype was observed a handful of times. The chain employs TRBV19 and TRBJ1-1, with D uncertain. The CDR3 is made up of 14 amino acids. Germline V gene data show CDR1 as LNHDA and CDR2 as SQIVND (reference sequence). Deletions cut 5 bases from V and 1 base from J, with 11 bases between. CDR3 nucleotides: TGTGCCAGTAGTCCGCACACGCCGAACACTGAAGCTTTCTTT. The encoded protein is CASSPHTPNTEAFF.

This clonotype was counted between two and nine times. The rearrangement uses TRBV5-1 and TRBJ2-1, with TRBD1 as a possible D gene (9 bases). This CDR3 contains 15 residues. The V and J ends lost 4 bases and 6 bases respectively, with 17 bases between them. CDR1 and CDR2 from the germline V gene are SGHRS and YFSETQ. The CDR3 DNA reads TGCGCCAGCAGCCCCGGACAGGGGACTAGCAATGAGCAGTTCTTC. This sequence encodes CASSPGQGTSNEQFF.

Only a few counts were recorded for this clonotype. The rearrangement uses TRBV4-2 and TRBJ1-1; D unresolved. The V and J ends lost 1 base and 5 bases respectively, with 11 bases between them. CDR3 size: 14 residues. Looked up from germline, CDR1 is LGHNA and CDR2 is YNFKEQ. Here the CDR3 DNA reads TGTGCCAGCAGCCAAGTGGGCCTCGGGACTGAAGCTTTCTTT. As protein: CASSQVGLGTEAFF.

This chain links TRBV6-1 with TRBJ1-3, with 8 positions matching TRBD1. The length of the CDR3 is 19 residues. With 6 bases clipped from V and 1 base from J, the junction kept 17 bases outside the gene matches. Germline lookup yields CDR1 MNHNS and CDR2 SASEGT. CDR3: CASSSYRGRGLDSGNTIYF. The CDR3 DNA reads as TGTGCCAGCAGCTCCTACAGGGGGAGAGGGTTAGATTCTGGAAACACCATATATTTT.

This clonotype was counted many times. This chain connects TRBV20-1 to TRBJ2-1; 9 bases agree with TRBD2. The ends lost 3 bases at V and 5 bases at J; junction bases unmatched: 5. This CDR3 spans 14 amino acids. Germline CDR1 reads DFQATT; CDR2 reads SNEGSKA (reference sequence). The DNA of the CDR3 is TGCAGTGCTAGTTCCGCGGGGGGGAACAATGAGCAGTTCTTC. It specifies CSASSAGGNNEQFF.